This T cell receptor beta chain was sequenced during a study of T cell changes during pregnancy in multiple sclerosis. Measured with immunoSEQ multiplex PCR; TCRdb has only the in-frame clones, and not every one. The data contain 57,000 or so clones, approximately 91% of them singletons. CDR3 length: 13 amino acids. Trimming removed 0 bases from V and 6 bases from J, with 8 bases in between. The germline V gene has CDR1 MNHEY and CDR2 SVGAGI. This clonotype originated in a female donor with multiple sclerosis, enrolled in a pregnancy study. The chain couples TRBV6-5 to TRBJ1-1; no definite D call. This specimen consisted of peripheral blood, obtained in the second trimester of pregnancy. The CDR3 loop reads CASSYSEAAEAFF. CDR3 sequence (DNA): TGTGCCAGCAGTTACTCGGAGGCAGCTGAAGCTTTCTTT.